Below are 21 T cell receptor beta chains sequenced from a single sample in a study of T cell changes during pregnancy in multiple sclerosis. TCRdb's copy holds only in-frame clones and misses some; the assay was immunoSEQ multiplex PCR. This sample carries about 16,000 clones, 95% to 97% of them seen once, and the ten largest clones take roughly 0.83%. The source material was peripheral blood, sampled in the third trimester of pregnancy. All receptors come from a female donor with multiple sclerosis, enrolled in a pregnancy study.

The V call is TRBV20-1, the J call TRBJ2-1, with 7 positions matching TRBD1. Per the germline V gene, CDR1 is DFQATT and CDR2 is SNEGSKA (reference sequence). This CDR3 is built from 8 residues. As DNA, the CDR3 is TGCAGGGCAGGGGGGCAGTTCTTC. Protein: CRAGGQFF.

The chain combines TRBV30 with TRBJ2-7; D ambiguous. The CDR3 consists of 13 residues. V dropped 2 bases and J dropped 0 bases, with 8 bases sitting between them. Germline-derived CDR1 and CDR2 are GTSNPN and SVGIG (reference sequence). The chain's CDR3 is CAWSFDISYEQYF. The CDR3 DNA sequence: TGTGCCTGGAGTTTTGACATCTCCTACGAGCAGTACTTC.

The genes are TRBV6-6 and TRBJ1-5, with D perhaps TRBD1 (6 bases). The length of the CDR3 is 16 residues. V was trimmed by 0 bases and J by 4 bases, leaving 13 bases between them. Germline lookup yields CDR1 MNHNY and CDR2 SVGAGI (reference sequence). The CDR3 spells CASSYSSSGVNQPQHF. As DNA, the CDR3 is TGTGCCAGCAGTTACTCGAGTTCAGGGGTAAATCAGCCCCAGCATTTT.

This chain uses TRBV6-6 with TRBJ2-7; unclear D gene. Germline V gene sequence: CDR1 MNHNY, CDR2 SVGAGI (reference sequence). V lost 10 bases and J lost 0, with 10 bases in between. The length of the CDR3 is 12 residues. The CDR3 DNA is TGTGCCACCAGGACGGGCTCCTACGAGCAGTACTTC. Translated, it gives CATRTGSYEQYF.

This chain uses TRBV5-1 with TRBJ2-5; 13 nucleotides line up with TRBD2. This CDR3 contains 16 residues. Germline V gives CDR1 SGHRS, CDR2 YFSETQ. Trimming took 4 bases from V and 5 from J; bases not matched to a gene: 8. CDR3 DNA: TGCGCCAGCAGCACTGGACTAGCGGGGGAGTTTGAGACCCAGTACTTC. Translating it yields CASSTGLAGEFETQYF.

The chain links TRBV18 to TRBJ1-1; D is possibly TRBD1 (6 bases). CDR1 is KGHSH, CDR2 LQKENI, per germline. The CDR3 length is 15 residues. V lost 3 bases and J lost 0, with 11 bases in between. Here the CDR3 reads CASSPGQTLNTEAFF. The DNA for the CDR3 is TGTGCCAGCTCACCCGGACAGACACTGAACACTGAAGCTTTCTTT.

The chain couples TRBV19 to TRBJ1-5, with D possibly being TRBD1 (6 bases). V lost 9 bases and J 3 bases, leaving 18 bases between the germline ends. This CDR3 contains 15 residues. Germline V CDR1 and CDR2: LNHDA, SQIVND (reference sequence). CDR3 in amino acids: CASHEGTLNNQPQHF. CDR3 DNA: TGTGCCAGCCATGAGGGGACACTTAACAATCAGCCCCAGCATTTT.

This clone was recorded once. This chain links TRBV7-9 with TRBJ1-1; no clear D. The CDR3 extends over 13 amino acids. The V gene lost 5 bases and the J gene lost 7 bases, with 14 bases spanning the gap. Germline CDR1 reads SEHNR; CDR2 reads FQNEAQ (reference sequence). CDR3: CASSLSRSHEAFF. The CDR3 region has the DNA TGTGCCAGCAGCCTTTCCCGGTCGCATGAAGCTTTCTTT.

The CDR3 DNA reads TGTGCCAGCAGCTTGTTTTTGGGACAGGTCTTGCAGCCCCAGCATTTT. It codes for CASSLFLGQVLQPQHF. The chain is built from TRBV7-8 and TRBJ1-5, with 8 nucleotides matching TRBD1. The V segment lost 3 bases and the J segment 7 bases; nucleotides outside the gene matches: 11. The CDR3 covers 16 residues. Germline V lookup: CDR1 SGHVS, CDR2 FQNEAQ.

A single count supports this clone. CDR3 sequence: CASSPHEGGAGGTQYF. The CDR3 DNA reads TGTGCCAGCAGCCCCCACGAGGGGGGGGCGGGGGGTACGCAGTATTTT. The V gene is TRBV9, the J gene TRBJ2-3; 8 bases fit TRBD2. V lost 4 bases to trimming and J lost 8 bases; unmatched junction nucleotides: 15. The length of the CDR3 is 16 residues. The germline V gene has CDR1 SGDLS and CDR2 YYNGEE.

The V gene is TRBV6-5, the J gene TRBJ2-1, with 12 positions matching TRBD2. Per germline, CDR1 MNHEY and CDR2 SVGAGI. This CDR3 region has 16 residues. J was trimmed by 3 bases and V by 4 bases; bases with no gene match: 4. The CDR3 loop reads CASSSRLAGDYNEQFF. DNA of the CDR3: TGTGCCAGCAGTTCCAGACTAGCGGGAGACTACAATGAGCAGTTCTTC.

The chain carries TRBV28 and TRBJ1-1; D is possibly TRBD1 (6 bases). Per the germline V gene, CDR1 is MDHEN and CDR2 is SYDVKM. The V end was cut by 4 bases, the J end by 9 bases, with 21 bases between. CDR3 length: 15 amino acids. The CDR3 coding sequence is TGTGCCAGCAGTTCGCCCGTGGCGGGGGCGCGTCAAGCTTTCTTT. Protein: CASSSPVAGARQAFF.

V and J are TRBV21-1 and TRBJ2-2; the listed D gene, TRBD1, was not tested against the DNA. TRBV21-1 is a pseudogene segment. This CDR3 comprises 15 residues. The CDR3: CASRGQLANTGELFF. As DNA, the CDR3 is TGTGCCAGCAGGGGACAGCTCGCGAACACCGGGGAGCTGTTTTTT.

A note on this clone: The junction departs from germline at one end; a sequencing error may be responsible. This chain connects TRBV6-1 to TRBJ1-2; D ambiguous. Germline lookup yields CDR1 MNHNS and CDR2 SASEGT. The CDR3 is 10 amino acids. The CDR3 DNA is TGTGCCAGCAGTTTTCGTCTTTTTTTCTTC. This codes for CASSFRLFFF.

The chain couples TRBV5-4 to TRBJ1-4, with D maybe TRBD1 (5 bases). The V end lost 4 bases, the J end lost 3 bases, and 16 bases lay between the germline ends. The CDR3 totals 16 residues. Germline CDR1 reads SGHNT; CDR2 reads YYREEE (reference sequence). In DNA, the CDR3 is TGTGCCAGCAGCCCGGGGGGGTTTGCGCCTAATGAAAAACTGTTTTTT. It is translated as CASSPGGFAPNEKLFF.

The chain has TRBV7-9 and TRBJ2-3; 8 positions agree with TRBD2. CDR1 is SEHNR and CDR2 is FQNEAQ in the germline V gene (reference sequence). The ends lost 0 bases at V and 4 bases at J; junction bases unmatched: 9. The CDR3 is made up of 17 amino acids. The CDR3 loop is CASSLASGGVRADTQYF. The CDR3 region has the DNA TGTGCCAGCAGCTTAGCCTCGGGAGGGGTCAGGGCAGATACGCAGTATTTT.

The chain carries TRBV7-3 and TRBJ2-3; D remains ambiguous. CDR1 is SGHTA and CDR2 is FQGTGA in the germline V gene. Deletions cut 3 bases from V and 12 bases from J, with 13 bases between. The CDR3 has 12 amino acids. DNA for the CDR3: TGTGCCAGCAGCTTTGGCGGTAACTCACAGTATTTT. It yields the protein CASSFGGNSQYF.

This clone has just a few counts. This rearrangement joins TRBV7-9 to TRBJ1-4; no definite D call. The CDR3 consists of 13 residues. Trimming stripped 3 bases from V and 3 bases from J, with 5 bases between. Germline assignment: CDR1 SEHNR and CDR2 FQNEAQ (reference sequence). The CDR3 spells CASSFEANEKLFF. CDR3 bases: TGTGCCAGCAGCTTTGAGGCTAATGAAAAACTGTTTTTT.

The V and J genes are TRBV4-2 and TRBJ2-4; 10 bases are a match to TRBD1. This CDR3 is 14 amino acids long. The V and J ends lost 0 bases and 15 bases, in that order; junction bases with no gene match: 8. Germline lookup yields CDR1 LGHNA and CDR2 YNFKEQ. As DNA, the CDR3 is TGTGCCAGCAGCCAAGATAGGACAGGGGGTTGGCTGTACTTC. Translating it yields CASSQDRTGGWLYF.

Within the sample, this clone is medium-sized. The rearrangement uses TRBV27 and TRBJ1-2, with D maybe TRBD1 (6 bases). Germline V gene data show CDR1 as MNHEY and CDR2 as SMNVEV (reference sequence). The V end lost 6 bases, the J end lost 2 bases, and 19 bases lay between the germline ends. The length of the CDR3 is 16 residues. This chain's CDR3 is CASSYRFLRGNYGYTF. CDR3 bases: TGTGCCAGCAGCTACAGGTTCCTCAGGGGAAACTATGGCTACACCTTC.

The V gene is TRBV30, the J gene TRBJ1-4; 9 bases agree with TRBD1. Germline V gene lookup returns CDR1 GTSNPN and CDR2 SVGIG (reference sequence). Trimming removed 5 bases from V and 8 bases from J; junction bases left unmatched: 9. The CDR3 length is 14 residues. CDR3 protein: CAWGRTGVYEKLFF. For the CDR3, the DNA is TGTGCCTGGGGTCGGACAGGGGTGTACGAAAAACTGTTTTTT.